This TCR beta chain was identified in a study of identical twins. Study-wide results and limits: There is a chance that invariant MAIT and iNKT cells partially muddied zero-insertion analyses. Modelling approaches yielded underestimates of out-of-frame TCR alpha sharing between monozygotic twins.

Unique molecular identifiers were present on the cDNA, which also gained a universal primer site by template switching. TCRdb recomputed calls from the 5' RACE reads with MiXCR, one row per CDR3 protein. The sample carries 1.5 million to 2 million distinct CDR3 sequences, around 33% recorded once. CDR3 length: 13 residues. CDR1 is SGHRS and CDR2 is YFSETQ in the germline V gene. Healthy Caucasian individuals made up all the donors. Notes on this clonotype: Its specificity is unknown. The CDR3 carries no conserved terminal phenylalanine or tryptophan, so it likely arises from a read error.

Material for sequencing was cord blood. The rearrangement links TRBV5-1 to TRBJ2-7; D call uncertain. The J call is in doubt because the DNA end fits TRBJ2-5 better. The receptor was isolated from a newborn girl in good health. The CDR3 protein is CASSLGVQETQYL. CDR3 coding DNA: TGCGCCAGCAGCTTGGGTGTTCAAGAGACCCAGTACTTA.